The sequence of this T cell receptor (beta chain) was determined in a study of T cell responses to AZD1222 COVID-19 vaccine. The data were produced by immunoSEQ multiplex PCR, yet TCRdb's version contains in-frame clones alone and is incomplete. The data contain under 150,000 clones, 91% of them singletons. CDR1 and CDR2 from the germline V gene are KGHSH and LQKENI. The CDR3 consists of 19 residues. With 3 bases removed from V and 4 bases from J, the gap between germline ends came to 22 bases. This clone was detected only once. This sequence was found in an adult in good health. V and J are TRBV18 and TRBJ2-6, with D possibly called TRBD1 or TRBD2 (5 bases each). Sequenced material: peripheral blood, taken on day 0 of AZD1222 vaccination. CDR3 in DNA: TGTGCCAGCTCACCTTTCCGGGACCAAGGTGGAGGAGGGGCCAACGTCCTGACTTTC. It codes for CASSPFRDQGGGGANVLTF.